These T cell receptor beta chains were read from a single sample in a study of cytomegalovirus exposure and HLA in healthy donors. Profiled with immunoSEQ multiplex PCR; TCRdb holds only in-frame clones, not every one. The repertoire consists of about 160,000 clones, with roughly 80% occurring once and the leading ten covering over 1%. The sequenced material came from PBMCs. The receptors originated from a woman aged 45 to 65 in good health and CMV-seronegative. Both conserved end residues are part of each CDR3. The D gene is left open where the match is weak. Some rows have no size entry. The others give once, few or many, or a class for an expanded clone.

j_call d_call v_call clone_size cdr3_nt cdr3_aa
TRBJ2-1 TRBD1 TRBV6-4 few TGTGCCAGCAGTGACTCAGAGGGGGCAGAGCAGTTCTTC CASSDSEGAEQFF
TRBJ1-6 . TRBV7-9 . TGTACCAGCAGCTACCCCGGGTCACCCCTCCACTTT CTSSYPGSPLHF
TRBJ1-1 . TRBV19 . TGTGCCAGTAGTATATTAACTAACACTGAAGCTTTCTTT CASSILTNTEAFF
TRBJ1-5 . TRBV18 . TGTGCCAGCTCACGACCGGGCACAGGAGTCCGGCCCCAGCATTTT CASSRPGTGVRPQHF
TRBJ1-2 . TRBV5-1 . TGCGCCAGCAGCTCCGAGGGGGGGTATGGCTACACCTTC CASSSEGGYGYTF
TRBJ1-4 TRBD1 TRBV7-9 . TGTGCCAGCAGCTTAGTTAACGCAGGGGGTGAAAAACTGTTTTTT CASSLVNAGGEKLFF
TRBJ2-7 TRBD1 TRBV2 . TGTGCCAGCAGGGACCGGACAGGGCTTGGGTACGAGCAGTACTTC CASRDRTGLGYEQYF
TRBJ2-3 . TRBV5-8 . TGTGCCAGCAGCTTGTTAGCGACTAGCACAGATACGCAGTATTTT CASSLLATSTDTQYF
TRBJ2-1 . TRBV11-1 . TGTGCCAGCAGCTGGACAGACTCCTACAATGAGCAGTTCTTC CASSWTDSYNEQFF
TRBJ1-1 . TRBV7-2 . TGTGCCAGCAGCTTAAACGGGGAGTACACTGAAGCTTTCTTT CASSLNGEYTEAFF
TRBJ1-1 . TRBV6-5 . TGTGCCAGCAGTTACGCCCAGGTCACTGAAGCTTTCTTT CASSYAQVTEAFF
TRBJ2-7 . TRBV6-5 . TGTGCCAGCAGTTACTATGTGGGGCAACCCTACGAGCAGTACTTC CASSYYVGQPYEQYF
TRBJ2-7 TRBD1 TRBV10-1 . TGCGCCAGCAGCCGAGGACAGGGGGGCGAGCAGTACTTC CASSRGQGGEQYF